The rows below give T cell receptor beta chains drawn from one sample of a study of T cells after posttransplantation cyclophosphamide. The repertoire was sequenced with immunoSEQ multiplex PCR; TCRdb's copy has only in-frame clones and lacks some. The sample holds 35,000 to 40,000 clones, more than 70% seen once. The sequencing here drew on CD4+ T cells sorted from blood, taken around 2,000 days after a stem cell transplant with posttransplant cyclophosphamide. The receptors were sampled from a female patient between 35 and 55 years old who received an allogeneic stem cell transplant from a related donor, was CMV-positive, and had no GVHD. Some T cells may originate from the graft donor. Both conserved end residues are part of each CDR3. Each record gives: J gene, V gene, clone size, D gene, CDR3 protein, CDR3 DNA. D genes are given only for firm matches. Size is stated for part of the rows, as once, few or many counts, or as a class when the clone is expanded.

TRBJ1-3	TRBV10-3	.	.	CAIMEYGSGNTIYF	TGTGCCATCATGGAGTACGGTTCTGGAAACACCATATATTTT
TRBJ2-3	TRBV5-6	.	TRBD2	CASSLRGGYTDTQYF	TGTGCCAGCAGCTTGCGGGGGGGATACACAGATACGCAGTATTTT
TRBJ1-4	TRBV19	.	.	CASSIVGSRNEKLFF	TGTGCCAGTAGTATCGTAGGCAGCAGGAATGAAAAACTGTTTTTT
TRBJ2-7	TRBV11-3	once	TRBD1	CASSLDPGQGYEQYF	TGTGCCAGCAGCTTAGATCCCGGACAGGGCTACGAGCAGTACTTC
TRBJ2-3	TRBV18	.	TRBD2	CASSPPGGTLSTDTQYF	TGTGCCAGCTCACCACCGGGGGGGACCTTAAGCACAGATACGCAGTATTTT
TRBJ2-2	TRBV5-1	.	TRBD1	CASSGHRGLTGELFF	TGCGCCAGCAGCGGTCACAGGGGGCTCACCGGGGAGCTGTTTTTT
TRBJ1-4	TRBV2	.	.	CASSEGGRGEKLFF	TGTGCCAGCAGTGAAGGCGGACGGGGAGAAAAACTGTTTTTT
TRBJ1-2	TRBV19	.	.	CASNEEPAYGYTF	TGTGCCAGTAATGAGGAGCCCGCCTATGGCTACACCTTC
TRBJ1-4	TRBV5-1	.	TRBD1	CASSRGGTGSITTNEKLFF	TGCGCCAGCAGCCGGGGGGGGACAGGGAGTATTACGACTAATGAAAAACTGTTTTTT
TRBJ1-1	TRBV5-1	.	.	CASSLLTGNTEAFF	TGCGCCAGCAGCCTCCTGACAGGGAACACTGAAGCTTTCTTT
TRBJ1-1	TRBV11-2	.	TRBD1	CASRGPRDSIKNTEAFF	TGTGCCAGCAGGGGCCCCCGGGACAGTATTAAGAACACTGAAGCTTTCTTT
TRBJ2-6	TRBV7-6	.	.	CASSLVRGGSSGANVLTF	TGTGCCAGCAGCTTAGTGCGTGGAGGAAGCTCTGGGGCCAACGTCCTGACTTTC
TRBJ2-5	TRBV9	few	TRBD2	CASSVVASGGAETQYF	TGTGCCAGCAGCGTAGTGGCTAGCGGGGGGGCTGAGACCCAGTACTTC
TRBJ2-7	TRBV10-1	.	.	CASSGLTTSGEQYF	TGCGCCAGCAGTGGCTTGACCACTAGTGGAGAGCAGTACTTC
TRBJ1-3	TRBV6-5	.	.	CASRRGSGNTIYF	TGTGCCAGCAGAAGGGGTTCTGGAAACACCATATATTTT
TRBJ2-1	TRBV23-1	.	.	CASSQLGQAYNEQFF	TGCGCCAGCAGTCAATTGGGGCAGGCCTACAATGAGCAGTTCTTC
TRBJ2-1	TRBV7-3	.	TRBD2	CASSLIRGGARDEQFF	TGTGCCAGCAGCCTTATACGCGGGGGGGCCCGGGATGAGCAGTTCTTC
TRBJ1-3	TRBV5-1	.	.	CASSLAGLQFSGNTIYF	TGCGCCAGCAGCTTGGCGGGGTTACAGTTCTCTGGAAACACCATATATTTT
TRBJ1-4	TRBV6-1	.	.	CASSEIGQGSEKLFF	TGTGCCAGCAGTGAAATTGGGCAGGGAAGTGAAAAACTGTTTTTT
TRBJ1-1	TRBV18	.	.	CASSPTGYNEAFF	TGTGCCAGCTCACCGACGGGGTATAATGAAGCTTTCTTT
TRBJ1-5	TRBV6-1	.	.	CASETVSNQPQHF	TGTGCCAGCGAGACAGTTAGCAATCAGCCCCAGCATTTT
TRBJ2-7	TRBV6-4	once	.	CASSDGGRSAYEQYF	TGTGCCAGCAGTGACGGGGGGAGGAGCGCCTACGAGCAGTACTTC
TRBJ2-7	TRBV5-4	.	TRBD2	CASSLGGLAGTYEQYF	TGTGCCAGCAGCTTGGGAGGCCTAGCGGGGACCTACGAGCAGTACTTC
TRBJ1-1	TRBV29-1	.	TRBD1	CSVRQGLRTEAFF	TGCAGCGTTCGACAGGGTTTGCGCACTGAAGCTTTCTTT
TRBJ2-1	TRBV7-3	.	.	CASSQDRGSSYNEQFF	TGTGCCAGCAGCCAAGACCGGGGGAGCTCCTACAATGAGCAGTTCTTC
TRBJ2-5	TRBV5-4	.	.	CASSFRDYQETQYF	TGTGCCAGCAGCTTCCGGGACTACCAAGAGACCCAGTACTTC
TRBJ2-2	TRBV11-3	.	TRBD1	CASSFQGASTGELFF	TGTGCCAGCAGCTTTCAGGGGGCGAGCACCGGGGAGCTGTTTTTT
TRBJ2-1	TRBV10-3	.	TRBD1	CAIKQGALIGNEQFF	TGTGCCATCAAGCAGGGGGCGCTTATTGGGAATGAGCAGTTCTTC
TRBJ1-6	TRBV25-1	.	.	CASSESTVLNSPLHF	TGTGCCAGCAGTGAATCCACGGTGCTTAATTCACCCCTCCACTTT
TRBJ2-1	TRBV5-1	.	TRBD2	CASSLVPLAGGGNEQFF	TGCGCCAGCAGCTTGGTCCCCTTAGCGGGGGGCGGCAATGAGCAGTTCTTC
TRBJ2-1	TRBV7-9	.	TRBD1	CASSSGQGSYNEQFF	TGTGCCAGCAGTTCAGGACAGGGCTCCTACAATGAGCAGTTCTTC
TRBJ2-3	TRBV5-1	.	TRBD2	CASSISGGGTDTQYF	TGCGCCAGCAGCATTAGCGGGGGCGGCACAGATACGCAGTATTTT